This T cell receptor beta chain was identified during a study of blood T cell repertoires in COVID-19. This table comes from immunoSEQ multiplex PCR, and its TCRdb copy is limited to in-frame clones, with some not included. The repertoire includes 70,000 to 100,000 clones, roughly 76% of them detected once, and about 4.2% sits in the top ten. With 0 bases removed from V and 9 bases from J, the gap between germline ends came to 12 bases. Germline loops: CDR1 MGHRA, CDR2 YSYEKL. The CDR3 is 15 residues long. The chain has TRBV4-1 and TRBJ1-6; D gene ambiguous. The sample taken for sequencing was peripheral blood. This TCR derives from a woman between 45 and 60 years old with acute or convalescent COVID-19. As DNA, the CDR3 is TGCGCCAGCAGCCAAGATGAGGGTGTTAGTTCACCCCTCCACTTT. Translating it yields CASSQDEGVSSPLHF.